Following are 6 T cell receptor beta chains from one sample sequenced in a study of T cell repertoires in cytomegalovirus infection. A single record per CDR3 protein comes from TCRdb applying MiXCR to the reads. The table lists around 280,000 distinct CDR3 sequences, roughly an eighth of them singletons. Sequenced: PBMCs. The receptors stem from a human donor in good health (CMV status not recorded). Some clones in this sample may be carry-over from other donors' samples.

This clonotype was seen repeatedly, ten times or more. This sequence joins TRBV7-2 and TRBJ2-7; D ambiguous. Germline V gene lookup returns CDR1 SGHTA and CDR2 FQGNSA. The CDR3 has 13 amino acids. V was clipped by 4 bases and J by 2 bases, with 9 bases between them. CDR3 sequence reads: CASSSKGAYEQYF. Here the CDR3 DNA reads TGTGCCAGCAGCTCCAAAGGTGCCTACGAGCAGTACTTC. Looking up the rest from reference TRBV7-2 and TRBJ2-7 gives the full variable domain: GAGVSQSPSNKVTEKGKDVELRCDPISGHTALYWYRQSLGQGLEFLIYFQGNSAPDKSGLPSDRFSAERTGGSVSTLTIQRTQQEDSAVYLCASSSKGAYEQYFGPGTRLTVT.

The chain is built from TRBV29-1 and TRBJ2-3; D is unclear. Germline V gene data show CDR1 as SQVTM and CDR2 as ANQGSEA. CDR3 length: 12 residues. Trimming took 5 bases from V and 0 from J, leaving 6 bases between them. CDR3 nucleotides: TGCAGCGTTTCCCATAGCACAGATACGCAGTATTTT. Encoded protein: CSVSHSTDTQYF.

The CDR3 sequence: CSARGPRYNEQFF. The DNA of the CDR3 is TGCAGTGCTAGAGGCCCACGATACAATGAGCAGTTCTTC. The chain is built from TRBV20-1 and TRBJ2-1; D gene unclear. Germline CDR1 is DFQATT and CDR2 is SNEGSKA (reference sequence). This CDR3 region has 13 residues. V was clipped by 1 base and J by 4 bases, with 8 bases between them.

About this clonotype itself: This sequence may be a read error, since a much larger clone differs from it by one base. CDR3 nucleotide sequence: TGCAGTGCTGGTGGGGCGACCAAAAACATTCGGTACTTC. Encoded protein: CSAGGATKNIRYF. V and J are TRBV20-1 and TRBJ2-4; D possibly corresponds to TRBD1 (5 bases). The CDR3 sequence is 13 residues long. Germline V gene sequence: CDR1 DFQATT, CDR2 SNEGSKA (reference sequence).

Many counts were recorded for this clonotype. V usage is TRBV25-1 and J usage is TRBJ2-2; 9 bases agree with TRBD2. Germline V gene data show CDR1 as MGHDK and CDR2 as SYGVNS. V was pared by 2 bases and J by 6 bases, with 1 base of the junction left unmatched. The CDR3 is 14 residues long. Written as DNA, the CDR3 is TGTGCCAGCAGTGAAAGCGGGGGGTCCGGGGAGCTGTTTTTT. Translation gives CASSESGGSGELFF.

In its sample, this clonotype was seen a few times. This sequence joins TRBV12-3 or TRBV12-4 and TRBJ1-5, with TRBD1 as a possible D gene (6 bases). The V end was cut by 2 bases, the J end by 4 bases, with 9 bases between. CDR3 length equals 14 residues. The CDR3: CASSLFQGNQPQHF. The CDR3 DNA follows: TGTGCCAGCAGTTTATTTCAGGGGAATCAGCCCCAGCATTTT.